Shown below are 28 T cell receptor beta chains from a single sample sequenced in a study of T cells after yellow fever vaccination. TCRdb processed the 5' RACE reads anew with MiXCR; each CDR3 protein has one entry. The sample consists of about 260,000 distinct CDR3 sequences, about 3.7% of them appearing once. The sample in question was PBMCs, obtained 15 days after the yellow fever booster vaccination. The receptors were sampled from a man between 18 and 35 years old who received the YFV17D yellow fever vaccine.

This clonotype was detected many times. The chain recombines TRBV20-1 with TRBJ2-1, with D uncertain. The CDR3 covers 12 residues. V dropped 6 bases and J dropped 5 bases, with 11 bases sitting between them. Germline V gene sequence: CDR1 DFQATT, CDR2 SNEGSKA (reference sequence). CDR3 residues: CSAGTINNEQFF. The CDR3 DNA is TGCAGTGCAGGAACCATCAACAATGAGCAGTTCTTC.

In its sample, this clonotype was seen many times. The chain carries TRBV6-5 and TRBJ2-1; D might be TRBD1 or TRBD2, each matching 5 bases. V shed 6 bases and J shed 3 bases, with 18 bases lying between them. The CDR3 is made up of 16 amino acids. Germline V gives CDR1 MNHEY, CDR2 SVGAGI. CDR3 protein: CASSRRGRGVYNEQFF. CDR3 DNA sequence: TGTGCCAGCAGCCGCCGTGGTAGAGGGGTCTACAATGAGCAGTTCTTC.

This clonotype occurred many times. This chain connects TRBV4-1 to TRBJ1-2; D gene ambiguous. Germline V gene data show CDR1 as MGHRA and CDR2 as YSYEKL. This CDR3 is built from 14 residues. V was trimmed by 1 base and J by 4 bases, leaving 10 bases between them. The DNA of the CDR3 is TGCGCCAGCAGCCAAGTGAAGCATTTCTATGGCTACACCTTC. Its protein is CASSQVKHFYGYTF.

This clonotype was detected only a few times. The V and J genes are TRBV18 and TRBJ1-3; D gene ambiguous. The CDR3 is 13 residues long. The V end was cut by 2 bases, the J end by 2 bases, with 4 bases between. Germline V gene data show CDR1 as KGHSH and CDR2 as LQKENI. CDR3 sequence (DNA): TGTGCCAGCTCACCAATGACTGGAAACACCATATATTTT. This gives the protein CASSPMTGNTIYF.

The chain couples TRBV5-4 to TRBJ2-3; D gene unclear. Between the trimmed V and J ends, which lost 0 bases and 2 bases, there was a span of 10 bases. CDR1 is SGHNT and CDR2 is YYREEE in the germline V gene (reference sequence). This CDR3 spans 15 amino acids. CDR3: CASSLALRPTDTQYF. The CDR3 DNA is TGTGCCAGCAGCTTGGCCTTACGGCCCACAGATACGCAGTATTTT.

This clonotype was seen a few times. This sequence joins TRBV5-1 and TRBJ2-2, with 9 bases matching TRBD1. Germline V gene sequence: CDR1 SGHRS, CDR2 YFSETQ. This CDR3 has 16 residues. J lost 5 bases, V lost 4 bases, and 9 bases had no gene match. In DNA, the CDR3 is TGCGCCAGCAGCAGCGGGACAGGGCCGGGAACCGGGGAGCTGTTTTTT. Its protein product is CASSSGTGPGTGELFF.

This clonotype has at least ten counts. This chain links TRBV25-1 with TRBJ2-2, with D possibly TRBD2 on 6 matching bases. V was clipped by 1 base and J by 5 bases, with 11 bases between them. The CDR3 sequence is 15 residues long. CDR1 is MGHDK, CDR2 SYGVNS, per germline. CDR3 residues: CASSELNGGTGELFF. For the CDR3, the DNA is TGTGCCAGCAGTGAATTGAATGGGGGGACCGGGGAGCTGTTTTTT.

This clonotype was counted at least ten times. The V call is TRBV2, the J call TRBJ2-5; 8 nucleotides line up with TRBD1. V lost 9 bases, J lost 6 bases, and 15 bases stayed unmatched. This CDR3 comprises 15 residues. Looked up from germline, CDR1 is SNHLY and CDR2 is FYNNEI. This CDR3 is CASLYIPGGGQTQYF. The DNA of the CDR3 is TGTGCCAGTCTTTACATCCCAGGGGGCGGGCAGACCCAGTACTTC. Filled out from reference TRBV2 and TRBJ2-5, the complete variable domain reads EPEVTQTPSHQVTQMGQEVILRCVPISNHLYFYWYRQILGQKVEFLVSFYNNEISEKSEIFDDQFSVERPDGSNFTLKIRSTKLEDSAMYFCASLYIPGGGQTQYFGPGTRLLVL.

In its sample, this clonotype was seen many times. The CDR3 here is CASSPPGRGTGEKLFF. DNA of the CDR3: TGTGCCAGCTCACCACCCGGGAGAGGGACTGGTGAAAAACTGTTTTTT. This sequence joins TRBV18 and TRBJ1-4; tentative D call: TRBD1 (5 bases). V lost 0 bases, J lost 7 bases, and 15 bases lay in between. The CDR3 loop spans 16 amino acids. CDR1 is KGHSH and CDR2 is LQKENI in the germline V gene.

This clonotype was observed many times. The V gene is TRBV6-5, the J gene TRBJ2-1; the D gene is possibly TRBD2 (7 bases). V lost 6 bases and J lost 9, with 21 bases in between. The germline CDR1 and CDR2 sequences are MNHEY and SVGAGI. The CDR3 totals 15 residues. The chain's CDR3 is CASRYSPGGASEQFF. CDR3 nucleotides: TGTGCCAGCAGATATTCCCCTGGGGGGGCTTCTGAGCAGTTCTTC.

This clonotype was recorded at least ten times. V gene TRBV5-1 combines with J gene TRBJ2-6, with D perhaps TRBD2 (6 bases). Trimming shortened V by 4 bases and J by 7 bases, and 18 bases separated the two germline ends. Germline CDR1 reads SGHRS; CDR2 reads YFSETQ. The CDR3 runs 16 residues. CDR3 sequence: CASSPEGRSGANVLTF. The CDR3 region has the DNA TGCGCCAGCAGCCCTGAAGGGAGGAGTGGAGCCAACGTCCTGACTTTC.

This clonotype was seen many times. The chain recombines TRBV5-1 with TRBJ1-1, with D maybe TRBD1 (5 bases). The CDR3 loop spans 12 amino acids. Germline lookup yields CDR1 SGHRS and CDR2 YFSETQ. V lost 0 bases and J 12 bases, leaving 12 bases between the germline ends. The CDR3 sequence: CASSLERGPTFF. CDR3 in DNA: TGCGCCAGCAGCTTGGAGAGGGGCCCAACTTTCTTT.

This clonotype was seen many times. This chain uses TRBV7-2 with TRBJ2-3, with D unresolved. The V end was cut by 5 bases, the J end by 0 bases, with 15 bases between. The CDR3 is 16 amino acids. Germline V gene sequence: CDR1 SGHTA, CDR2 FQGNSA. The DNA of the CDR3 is TGTGCCAGCAGCCGAAACTACATTGGGAGCACAGATACGCAGTATTTT. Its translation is CASSRNYIGSTDTQYF.

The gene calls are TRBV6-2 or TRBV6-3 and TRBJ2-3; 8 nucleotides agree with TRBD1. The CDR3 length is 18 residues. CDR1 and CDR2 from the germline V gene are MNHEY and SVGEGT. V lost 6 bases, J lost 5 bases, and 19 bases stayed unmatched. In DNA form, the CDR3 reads TGTGCCAGCAGGCGAGAGACAGGGGTTATTTGGGCCCAAGATACGCAGTATTTT. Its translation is CASRRETGVIWAQDTQYF.

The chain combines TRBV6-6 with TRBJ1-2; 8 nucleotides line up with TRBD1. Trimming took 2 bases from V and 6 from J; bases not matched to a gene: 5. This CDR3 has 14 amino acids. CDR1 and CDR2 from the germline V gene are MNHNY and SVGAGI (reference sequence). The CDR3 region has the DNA TGTGCCAGCAGTTACGCGACAGGGGTAGATGGCTACACCTTC. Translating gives CASSYATGVDGYTF.

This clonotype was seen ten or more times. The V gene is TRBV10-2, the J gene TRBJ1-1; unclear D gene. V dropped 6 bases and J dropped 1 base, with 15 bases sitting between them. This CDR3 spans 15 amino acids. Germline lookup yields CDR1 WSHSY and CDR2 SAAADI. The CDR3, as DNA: TGCGCCAGCAGCTACAGCAACCGGGGGAACACTGAAGCTTTCTTT. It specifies CASSYSNRGNTEAFF.

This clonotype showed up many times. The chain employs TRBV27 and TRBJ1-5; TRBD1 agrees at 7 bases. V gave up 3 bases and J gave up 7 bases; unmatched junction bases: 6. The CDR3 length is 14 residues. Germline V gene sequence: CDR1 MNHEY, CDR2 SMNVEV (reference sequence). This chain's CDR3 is CASSLNRQGQPQHF. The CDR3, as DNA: TGTGCCAGCAGTTTGAATCGACAGGGACAGCCCCAGCATTTT.

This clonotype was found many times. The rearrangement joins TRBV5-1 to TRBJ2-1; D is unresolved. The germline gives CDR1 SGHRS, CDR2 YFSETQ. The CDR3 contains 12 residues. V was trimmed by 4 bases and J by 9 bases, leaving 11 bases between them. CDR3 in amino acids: CASSARGREQFF. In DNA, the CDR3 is TGCGCCAGCAGCGCGAGAGGACGTGAGCAGTTCTTC.

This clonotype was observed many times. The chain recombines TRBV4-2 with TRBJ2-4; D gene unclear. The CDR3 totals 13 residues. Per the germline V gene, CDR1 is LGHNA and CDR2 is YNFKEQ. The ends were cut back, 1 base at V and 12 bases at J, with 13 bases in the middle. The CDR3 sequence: CASSQGDEQTQYF. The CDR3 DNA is TGTGCCAGCAGCCAAGGGGATGAGCAGACTCAGTACTTC.

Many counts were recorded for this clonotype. DNA for the CDR3: TGTGCCAGCTCCAGGGTCGAAGATACTAACTATGGCTACACCTTC. It encodes CASSRVEDTNYGYTF. The chain combines TRBV7-9 with TRBJ1-2, with TRBD1 as a possible D gene (5 bases). Trimming stripped 8 bases from V and 0 bases from J, with 16 bases between. This CDR3 comprises 15 residues. Germline-derived CDR1 and CDR2 are SEHNR and FQNEAQ (reference sequence).

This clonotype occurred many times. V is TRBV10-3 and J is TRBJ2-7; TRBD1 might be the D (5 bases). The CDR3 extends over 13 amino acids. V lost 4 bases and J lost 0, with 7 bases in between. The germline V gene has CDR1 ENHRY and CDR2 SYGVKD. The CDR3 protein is CAISGGPSYEQYV. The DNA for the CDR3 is TGTGCCATCAGTGGGGGCCCCTCCTACGAGCAGTACGTC.

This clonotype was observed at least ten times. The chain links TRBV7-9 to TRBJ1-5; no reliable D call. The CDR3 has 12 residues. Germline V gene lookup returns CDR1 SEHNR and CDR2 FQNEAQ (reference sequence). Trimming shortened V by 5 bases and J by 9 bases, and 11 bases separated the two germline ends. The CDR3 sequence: CASSQGKRPQHF. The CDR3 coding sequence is TGTGCCAGCAGCCAAGGAAAGCGGCCCCAGCATTTT. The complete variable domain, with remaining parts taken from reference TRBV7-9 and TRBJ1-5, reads DTGVSQNPRHKITKRGQNVTFRCDPISEHNRLYWYRQTLGQGPEFLTYFQNEAQLEKSRLLSDRFSAERPKGSFSTLEIQRTEQGDSAMYLCASSQGKRPQHFGDGTRLSIL.

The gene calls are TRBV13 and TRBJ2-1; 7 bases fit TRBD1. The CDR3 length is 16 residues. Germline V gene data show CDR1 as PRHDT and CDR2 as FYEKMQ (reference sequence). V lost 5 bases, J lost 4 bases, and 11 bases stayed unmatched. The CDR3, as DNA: TGTGCCAGCAGCGGAAACCGGGACAGAGTTTACAATGAGCAGTTCTTC. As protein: CASSGNRDRVYNEQFF. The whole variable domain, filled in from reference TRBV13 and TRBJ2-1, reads AAGVIQSPRHLIKEKRETATLKCYPIPRHDTVYWYQQGPGQDPQFLISFYEKMQSDKGSIPDRFSAQQFSDYHSELNMSSLELGDSALYFCASSGNRDRVYNEQFFGPGTRLTVL.

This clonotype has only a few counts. The CDR3 DNA is TGTGCCAGCAGTCTTACCGGCCGGGGAGCATCTAACTATGGCTACACCTTC. Translated: CASSLTGRGASNYGYTF. The rearrangement uses TRBV12-3 or TRBV12-4 and TRBJ1-2; no reliable D call. The CDR3 runs to 17 residues. Trimming shortened V by 5 bases and J by 0 bases, and 19 bases separated the two germline ends.

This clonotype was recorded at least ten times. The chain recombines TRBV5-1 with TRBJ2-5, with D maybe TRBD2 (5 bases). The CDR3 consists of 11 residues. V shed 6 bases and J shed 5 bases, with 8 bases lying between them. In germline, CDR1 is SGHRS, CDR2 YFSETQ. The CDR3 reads CASTQRETQYF. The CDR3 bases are TGCGCCAGCACTCAGCGGGAGACCCAGTACTTC.

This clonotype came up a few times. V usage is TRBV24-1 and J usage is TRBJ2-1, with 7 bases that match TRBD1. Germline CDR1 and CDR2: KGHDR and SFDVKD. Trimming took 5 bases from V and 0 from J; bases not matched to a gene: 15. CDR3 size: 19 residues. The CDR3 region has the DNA TGTGCCACCAGTGCTGCCCGGGGACAGTCTTTTGACTCCTACAATGAGCAGTTCTTC. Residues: CATSAARGQSFDSYNEQFF.

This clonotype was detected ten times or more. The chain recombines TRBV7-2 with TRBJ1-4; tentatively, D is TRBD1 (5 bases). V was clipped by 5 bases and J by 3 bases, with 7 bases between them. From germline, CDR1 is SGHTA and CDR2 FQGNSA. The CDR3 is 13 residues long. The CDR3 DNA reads TGTGCCAGCAGCCGGGGCCCTAATGAAAAACTGTTTTTT. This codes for CASSRGPNEKLFF.

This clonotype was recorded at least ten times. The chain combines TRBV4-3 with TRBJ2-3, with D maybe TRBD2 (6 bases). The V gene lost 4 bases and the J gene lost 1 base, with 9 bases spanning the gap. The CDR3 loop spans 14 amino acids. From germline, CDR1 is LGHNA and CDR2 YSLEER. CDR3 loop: CASSRRGGTDTQYF. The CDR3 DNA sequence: TGCGCCAGCAGCCGGCGGGGAGGCACAGATACGCAGTATTTT.